This T cell receptor beta chain is from a study of T cells after yellow fever vaccination. Study-wide findings and caveats: Of the clonotypes, a small share occurred in both CD4 and CD8 compartments. Contamination by abundant bulk-population clonotypes could be present in FACS-sorted repertoires. Booster sampling recovered most clones from primary vaccination (nearly 98% CD4, over 75% CD8).

With 6 bases removed from V and 3 bases from J, the gap between germline ends came to 11 bases. Germline values: CDR1 MNHNS, CDR2 SASEGT. The CDR3 has 13 amino acids. This clonotype came up many times. The antigen remains undetermined. For TCR, cDNA came from 5'RACE template switching, which added a universal primer site and UMIs. TCRdb itself ran the 5' RACE reads through MiXCR, one entry per CDR3 protein. The sample contains about 120,000 distinct CDR3 sequences, 7.2% of which appear only once. The starting material was CD4+ T cells sorted from PBMCs, obtained approximately 40 days after the first yellow fever vaccination. The chain carries TRBV6-1 and TRBJ1-2; no clear D gene. The origin of this receptor is a man aged 18 to 29 who received the YFV17D yellow fever vaccine. This chain's CDR3 is CASSPGSYYGYTF. The CDR3 DNA sequence: TGTGCCAGCAGCCCTGGTAGCTACTATGGCTACACCTTC.